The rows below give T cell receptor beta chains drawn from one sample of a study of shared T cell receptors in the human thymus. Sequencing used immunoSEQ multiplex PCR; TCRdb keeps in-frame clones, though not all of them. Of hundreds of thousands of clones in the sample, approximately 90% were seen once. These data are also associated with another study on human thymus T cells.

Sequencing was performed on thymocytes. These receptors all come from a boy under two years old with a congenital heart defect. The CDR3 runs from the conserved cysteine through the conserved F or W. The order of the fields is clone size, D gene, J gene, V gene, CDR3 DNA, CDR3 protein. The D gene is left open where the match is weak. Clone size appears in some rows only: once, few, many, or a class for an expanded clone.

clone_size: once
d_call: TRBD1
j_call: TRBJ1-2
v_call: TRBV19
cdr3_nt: TGTGCCAGTAGAGACAGGGGGACTAACTATGGCTACACCTTC
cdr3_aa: CASRDRGTNYGYTF

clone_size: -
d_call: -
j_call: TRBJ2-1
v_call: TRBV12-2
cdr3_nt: TGTGCAAGTCGCTTAAAGGTGGTACTAGCGGACAATGAGCAGTTCTTC
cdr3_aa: CASRLKVVLADNEQFF

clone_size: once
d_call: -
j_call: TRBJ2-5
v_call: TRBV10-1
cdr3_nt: TGCGCCAGCAGTACTGCGGTCGGGGATCAAGAGACCCAGTACTTC
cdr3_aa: CASSTAVGDQETQYF

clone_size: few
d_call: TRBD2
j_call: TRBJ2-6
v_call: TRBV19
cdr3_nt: TGTGCCAGTAGTATAGAGGCTAGCGGGAGGGACCTCTCTGGGGCCAACGTCCTGACTTTC
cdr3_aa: CASSIEASGRDLSGANVLTF

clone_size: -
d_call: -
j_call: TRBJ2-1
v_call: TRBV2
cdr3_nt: TGTGCCAGCAGTGAATCCTCGTCCTTTCCGTTGAGGTTCTTC
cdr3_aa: CASSESSSFPLRFF

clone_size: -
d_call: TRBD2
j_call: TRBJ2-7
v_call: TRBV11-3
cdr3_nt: TGTGCCAGCAGCCCCCGCGGGAGCTACGAGCAGTACTTC
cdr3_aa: CASSPRGSYEQYF

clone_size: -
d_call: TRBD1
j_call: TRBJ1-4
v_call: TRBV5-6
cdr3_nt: TGTGCCAGCAGCCCCCGGACAGGAGATAATGAAAAACTGTTTTTT
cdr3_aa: CASSPRTGDNEKLFF

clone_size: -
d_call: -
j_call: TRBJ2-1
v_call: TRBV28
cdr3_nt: TGTGCCAGCAGTTTCAAAGGGGCTGAGCAGTTCTTC
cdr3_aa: CASSFKGAEQFF

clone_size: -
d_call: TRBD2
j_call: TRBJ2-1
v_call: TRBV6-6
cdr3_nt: TGTGCCAGCAGTTACTCTTGGACTAGCTTTGCTGAGCAGTTCTTC
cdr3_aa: CASSYSWTSFAEQFF

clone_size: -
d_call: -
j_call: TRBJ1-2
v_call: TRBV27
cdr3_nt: TGTGCCAGCAGTACAGGAAACTATGGCTACACCTTC
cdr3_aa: CASSTGNYGYTF

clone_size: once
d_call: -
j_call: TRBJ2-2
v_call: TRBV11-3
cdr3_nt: TGTGCCAGCAGCTTCGGGACCGGGGAGCTGTTTTTT
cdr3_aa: CASSFGTGELFF

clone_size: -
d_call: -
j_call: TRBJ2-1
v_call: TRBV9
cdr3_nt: TGTGCCAGCAGCGTAGCCGAACAGAACTACAATGAGCAGTTCTTC
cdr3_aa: CASSVAEQNYNEQFF

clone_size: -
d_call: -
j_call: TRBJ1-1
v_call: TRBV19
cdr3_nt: TGTGCCAGTAGTCGCCGGGACACTGGGACTGAAGCTTTCTTT
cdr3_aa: CASSRRDTGTEAFF

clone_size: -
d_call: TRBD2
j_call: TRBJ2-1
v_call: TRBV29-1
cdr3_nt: TGCAGCGTGAGCGGGAGAGGCTATGAGCAGTTCTTC
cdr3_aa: CSVSGRGYEQFF

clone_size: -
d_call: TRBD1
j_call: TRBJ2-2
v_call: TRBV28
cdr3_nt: TGTGCCAGCAGCGGACAGGTCGCGAACACCGGGGAGCTGTTTTTT
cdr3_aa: CASSGQVANTGELFF

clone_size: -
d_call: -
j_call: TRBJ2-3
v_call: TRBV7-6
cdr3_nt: TGTGCCAGCAGCTTACCTAATTCAGATACGCAGTATTTT
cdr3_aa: CASSLPNSDTQYF

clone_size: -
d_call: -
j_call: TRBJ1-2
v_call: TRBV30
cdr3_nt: TGTGCCTGGAGTGCGGATCCGGAGAACTATGGCTACACCTTC
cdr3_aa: CAWSADPENYGYTF

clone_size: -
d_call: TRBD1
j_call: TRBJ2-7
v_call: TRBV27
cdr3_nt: TGTGCCAGCAGTTGGGGACAGGGCTCCTACGAGCAGTACTTC
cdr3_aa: CASSWGQGSYEQYF

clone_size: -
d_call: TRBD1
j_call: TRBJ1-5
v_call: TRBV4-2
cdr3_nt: TGTGCCAGCAGCCCCAACAGGGGGCCTAGCAATCAGCCCCAGCATTTT
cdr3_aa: CASSPNRGPSNQPQHF

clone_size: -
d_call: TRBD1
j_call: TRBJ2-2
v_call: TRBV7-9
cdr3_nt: TGTGCCAGCAGCTTCCCCTGGACAGGGGTAAAGATCACCGGGGAGCTGTTTTTT
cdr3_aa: CASSFPWTGVKITGELFF